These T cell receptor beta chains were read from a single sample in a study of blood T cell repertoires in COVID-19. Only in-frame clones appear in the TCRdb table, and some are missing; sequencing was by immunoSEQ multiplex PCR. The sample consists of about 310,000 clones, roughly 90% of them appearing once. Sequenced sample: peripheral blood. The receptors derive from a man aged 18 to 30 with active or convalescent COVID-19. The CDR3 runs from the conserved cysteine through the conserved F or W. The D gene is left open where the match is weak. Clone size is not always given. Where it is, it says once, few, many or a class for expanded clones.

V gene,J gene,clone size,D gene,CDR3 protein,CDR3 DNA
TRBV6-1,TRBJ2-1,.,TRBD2,CASSELAVLSSYNEQFF,TGTGCCAGCAGTGAACTAGCGGTCCTGAGCTCCTACAATGAGCAGTTCTTC
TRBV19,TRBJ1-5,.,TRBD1,CASSIARAGGKQPQHF,TGTGCCAGTAGTATAGCGAGGGCAGGGGGAAAACAGCCCCAGCATTTT
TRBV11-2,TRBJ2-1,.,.,CASSFGGYEQFF,TGTGCCAGCAGCTTTGGGGGCTATGAGCAGTTCTTC
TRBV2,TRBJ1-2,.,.,CASSPTGNYGYTF,TGTGCCAGCAGTCCTACAGGGAACTATGGCTACACCTTC
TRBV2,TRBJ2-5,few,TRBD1,CASRETMLQGQETQYF,TGTGCCAGCAGGGAAACAATGTTACAGGGGCAAGAGACCCAGTACTTC
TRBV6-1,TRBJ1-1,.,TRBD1,CASSAPLTGFVLGAFF,TGTGCCAGCAGTGCCCCATTGACAGGGTTTGTTCTTGGAGCTTTCTTT
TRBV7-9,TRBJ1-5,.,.,CASSAQGQPQHF,TGTGCCAGCAGCGCACAGGGCCAGCCCCAGCATTTT
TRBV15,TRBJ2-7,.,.,CATRLESSYEQYF,TGTGCCACCCGACTAGAAAGCTCCTACGAGCAGTACTTC
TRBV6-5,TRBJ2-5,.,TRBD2,CASRALAGLPETQYF,TGTGCCAGCAGAGCACTAGCGGGCCTACCGGAGACCCAGTACTTC
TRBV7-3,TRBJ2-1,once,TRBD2,CASSLIPGGSNEQFF,TGTGCCAGCAGCTTAATACCGGGAGGGTCGAATGAGCAGTTCTTC
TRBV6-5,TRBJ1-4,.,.,CASSYLRSRFNEKLFF,TGTGCCAGCAGTTACTTGCGGTCTCGATTTAATGAAAAACTGTTTTTT
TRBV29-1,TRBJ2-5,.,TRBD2,CSVETAGGAGETQYF,TGCAGCGTTGAAACGGCGGGGGGGGCTGGTGAGACCCAGTACTTC
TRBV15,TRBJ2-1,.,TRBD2,CATSRGPSGGLHNEQFF,TGTGCCACCAGCAGAGGACCTAGCGGGGGATTACACAATGAGCAGTTCTTC
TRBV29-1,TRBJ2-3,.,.,CSAPWQADTQYF,TGCAGCGCCCCGTGGCAGGCAGATACGCAGTATTTT
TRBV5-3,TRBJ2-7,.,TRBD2,CARRLAGGPGEQYF,TGTGCCAGAAGGCTAGCGGGAGGGCCTGGGGAGCAGTACTTC
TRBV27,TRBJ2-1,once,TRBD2,CASSSVGGINEQFF,TGTGCCAGCAGTTCGGTGGGAGGGATTAATGAGCAGTTCTTC
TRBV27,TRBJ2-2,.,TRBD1,CASSSGTGVGTGELFF,TGTGCCAGCAGCTCCGGGACAGGGGTAGGGACCGGGGAGCTGTTTTTT
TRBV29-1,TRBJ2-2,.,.,CSVGGVGPANTGELFF,TGCAGCGTTGGGGGGGTAGGACCAGCGAACACCGGGGAGCTGTTTTTT
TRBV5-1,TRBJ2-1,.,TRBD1,CASSSGQGAPDEQFF,TGCGCCAGCAGCTCGGGACAGGGGGCGCCGGATGAGCAGTTCTTC
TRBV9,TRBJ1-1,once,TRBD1,CTSSVGQTNTEAFF,TGTACCAGCAGCGTGGGACAGACGAACACTGAAGCTTTCTTT
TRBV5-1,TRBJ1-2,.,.,CASSLGGVPPLVDGYTF,TGCGCCAGCAGCTTGGGCGGAGTCCCCCCACTCGTGGATGGCTACACCTTC
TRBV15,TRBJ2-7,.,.,CATSKETGRGYEQYF,TGTGCCACCAGCAAAGAGACAGGAAGAGGCTACGAGCAGTACTTC
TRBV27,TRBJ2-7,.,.,CASSLSAGFRTYEQYF,TGTGCCAGCAGTTTATCTGCGGGTTTCAGAACCTACGAGCAGTACTTC
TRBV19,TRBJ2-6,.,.,CASSTNLAGANVLTF,TGTGCCAGTAGTACTAATCTAGCTGGGGCCAACGTCCTGACTTTC
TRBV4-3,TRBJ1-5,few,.,CASSQGGLGQPQHF,TGCGCCAGCAGCCAAGGTGGTCTCGGGCAGCCCCAGCATTTT
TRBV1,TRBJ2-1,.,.,CTSSQESGDNEQFF,TGCACCAGCAGCCAAGAATCGGGGGACAATGAGCAGTTCTTC
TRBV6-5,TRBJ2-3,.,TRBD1,CASSYSGTGASETQYF,TGTGCCAGCAGTTACTCCGGGACAGGGGCGTCGGAAACGCAGTATTTT
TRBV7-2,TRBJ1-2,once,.,CASSLEIPGRGNGYTF,TGTGCCAGCAGCTTAGAAATTCCGGGGCGCGGGAATGGCTACACCTTC
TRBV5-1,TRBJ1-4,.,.,CASSLEQYPNEKLFF,TGCGCCAGCAGCTTGGAACAGTACCCCAATGAAAAACTGTTTTTT
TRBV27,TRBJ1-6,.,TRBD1,CASSLSTLGWDRGNSPLHF,TGTGCCAGCAGTTTATCTACCTTGGGTTGGGACAGGGGGAATTCACCCCTCCACTTT
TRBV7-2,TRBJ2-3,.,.,CASSLNRYRGGGTDTQYF,TGTGCCAGCAGCTTAAATCGGTACAGGGGCGGGGGCACAGATACGCAGTATTTT
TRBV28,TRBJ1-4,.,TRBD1,CASSPGTGKGEKLFF,TGTGCCAGCAGCCCCGGGACAGGGAAAGGCGAAAAACTGTTTTTT
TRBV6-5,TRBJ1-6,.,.,CATKESSYNSPLHF,TGTGCCACGAAGGAGAGCTCCTATAATTCACCCCTCCACTTT
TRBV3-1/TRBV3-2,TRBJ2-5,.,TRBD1,CASSQKGQGYQETQYF,TGTGCCAGCAGCCAAAAGGGACAGGGGTACCAAGAGACCCAGTACTTC
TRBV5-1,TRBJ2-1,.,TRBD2,CASSLGLAGGLNEQFF,TGCGCCAGCAGCTTGGGACTAGCGGGGGGCCTCAATGAGCAGTTCTTC
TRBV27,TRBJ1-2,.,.,CASSLFAGATLYGYTF,TGTGCCAGCAGTTTATTCGCGGGGGCTACCCTCTATGGCTACACCTTC
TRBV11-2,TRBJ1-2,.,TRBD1,CASSLDLGTGYDYGYTF,TGTGCCAGCAGCTTAGATCTCGGGACAGGGTATGACTATGGCTACACCTTC
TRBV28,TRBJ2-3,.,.,CASSLVAGFTDTQYF,TGTGCCAGCAGTTTAGTCGCAGGGTTCACAGATACGCAGTATTTT
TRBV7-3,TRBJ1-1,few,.,CASSRRTDTEAFF,TGTGCCAGCAGCCGCCGGACAGACACTGAAGCTTTCTTT
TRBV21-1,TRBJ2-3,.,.,CASSLLSTDTQYF,TGTGCCAGCAGCCTACTTAGCACAGATACGCAGTATTTT
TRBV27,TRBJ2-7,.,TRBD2,CASRASGASLEQYF,TGTGCCAGCAGGGCCAGCGGGGCCTCCCTCGAGCAGTACTTC
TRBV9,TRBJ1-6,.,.,CASSGPGSDSPLHF,TGTGCCAGCAGCGGGCCGGGTAGTGATTCACCCCTCCACTTT
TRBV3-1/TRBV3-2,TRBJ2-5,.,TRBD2,CASSQDPGSGGAQETQYF,TGTGCCAGCAGCCAAGATCCGGGCAGCGGGGGGGCACAAGAGACCCAGTACTTC
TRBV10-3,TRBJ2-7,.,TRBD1,CAISAPAGTVGEQYF,TGTGCCATCAGCGCCCCGGCCGGGACAGTGGGCGAGCAGTACTTC
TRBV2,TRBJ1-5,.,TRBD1,CASSDGQGGDQPQHF,TGTGCCAGCAGTGATGGACAGGGGGGGGATCAGCCCCAGCATTTT
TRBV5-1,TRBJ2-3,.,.,CASSLGLQLAANQYF,TGCGCCAGCAGCTTGGGCCTCCAACTAGCCGCAAATCAGTATTTT
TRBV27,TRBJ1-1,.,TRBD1,CASSYLGQGGTEAFF,TGTGCCAGCAGTTACTTGGGACAGGGAGGCACTGAAGCTTTCTTT
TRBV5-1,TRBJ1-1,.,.,CASSLTGATEAFF,TGCGCCAGCAGCTTGACTGGGGCCACTGAAGCTTTCTTT